The clone carrying this T cell receptor (beta chain) has at least ten counts. Its antigen is unidentified. The data originate from a study of CD8 T cells in ankylosing spondylitis. Regarding the study as a whole: There were earlier reports of some motif variants in reactive arthritis synovial fluid and blood. Typical of ankylosing spondylitis blood, it appeared, was a TCR beta motif of eight highly homologous variants.

Germline-derived CDR1 and CDR2 are DFQATT and SNEGSKA (reference sequence). V gave up 5 bases and J gave up 6 bases; unmatched junction bases: 5. The CDR3 covers 13 residues. MiXCR, applied by TCRdb to the 5' RACE reads, yields one record per CDR3 protein. The sample shows around 770,000 distinct CDR3 sequences, roughly 19% of them seen only once. This clonotype was obtained from a male donor with ankylosing spondylitis. The gene calls are TRBV20-1 and TRBJ2-3; TRBD2 matches 10 bases. The sample taken for sequencing was blood, either unsorted or a sorted T cell fraction (not recorded which). Here the CDR3 DNA reads TGCAGTGCTCAACGAGCGGGGGGGGATACGCAGTATTTT. The encoded protein is CSAQRAGGDTQYF.